The entry that follows covers one T cell receptor (beta chain) sequence. This sample was included in a study of blood T cell repertoires in COVID-19. In the original processing: Reference gene primer amplification gave estimated nucleated cell counts. Measured with immunoSEQ multiplex PCR; TCRdb has only the in-frame clones, and not every one. D and trimming come from the DNA, and the V and J calls and clone size come from that table. Of some 250,000 clones in the sample, about 89% were seen once. The CDR3 is 16 residues long. Germline V lookup: CDR1 SEHNR, CDR2 FQNEAQ (reference sequence). V lost 2 bases, J lost 3 bases, and 7 bases stayed unmatched.

The chain links TRBV7-9 to TRBJ1-5, with 7 bases identical to TRBD1. Sequenced material: PBMCs or T cells enriched from blood (not recorded which). The source of this sequence is a man in his forties or fifties who had recovered from COVID-19. CDR3 residues: CASSLRAGGINQPQHF. CDR3 DNA: TGTGCCAGCAGCTTAAGGGCAGGGGGAATCAATCAGCCCCAGCATTTT.